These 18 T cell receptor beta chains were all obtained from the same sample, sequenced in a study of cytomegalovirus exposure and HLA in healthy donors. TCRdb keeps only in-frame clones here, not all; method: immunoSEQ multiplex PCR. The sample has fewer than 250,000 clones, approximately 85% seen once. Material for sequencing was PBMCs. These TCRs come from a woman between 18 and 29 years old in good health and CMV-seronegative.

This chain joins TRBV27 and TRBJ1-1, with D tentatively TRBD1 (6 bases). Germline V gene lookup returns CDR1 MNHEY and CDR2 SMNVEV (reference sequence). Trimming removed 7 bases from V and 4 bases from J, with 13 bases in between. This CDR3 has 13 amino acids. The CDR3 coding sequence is TGTGCCAGCAAAAGAGAGGGGGTCACTGAAGCTTTCTTT. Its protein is CASKREGVTEAFF.

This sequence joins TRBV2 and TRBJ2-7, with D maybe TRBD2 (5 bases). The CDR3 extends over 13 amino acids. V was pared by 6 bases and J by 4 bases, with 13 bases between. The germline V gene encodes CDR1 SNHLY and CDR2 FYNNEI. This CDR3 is CASSRPTIYEQYF. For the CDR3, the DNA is TGTGCCAGCAGCCGACCGACTATTTACGAGCAGTACTTC.

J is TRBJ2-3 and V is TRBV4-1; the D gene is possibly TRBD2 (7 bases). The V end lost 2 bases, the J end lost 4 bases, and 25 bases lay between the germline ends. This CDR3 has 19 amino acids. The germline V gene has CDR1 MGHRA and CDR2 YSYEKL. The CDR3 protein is CASSQKIARGAVGSDTQYF. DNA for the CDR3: TGCGCCAGCAGCCAAAAGATTGCTCGGGGGGCCGTGGGCTCAGATACGCAGTATTTT.

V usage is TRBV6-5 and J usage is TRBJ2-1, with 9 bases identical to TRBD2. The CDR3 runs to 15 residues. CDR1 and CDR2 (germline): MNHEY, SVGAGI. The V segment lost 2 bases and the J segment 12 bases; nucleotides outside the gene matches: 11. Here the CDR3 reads CASSYESGLANRQFF. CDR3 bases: TGTGCCAGCAGTTACGAATCGGGACTAGCTAACCGGCAGTTCTTC.

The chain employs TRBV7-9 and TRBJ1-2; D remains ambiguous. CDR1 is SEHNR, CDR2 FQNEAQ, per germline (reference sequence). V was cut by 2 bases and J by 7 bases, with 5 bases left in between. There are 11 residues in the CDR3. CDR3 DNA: TGTGCCAGCAGCTTATCGGGTGGCTACACCTTC. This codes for CASSLSGGYTF. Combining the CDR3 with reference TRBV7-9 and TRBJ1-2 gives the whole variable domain DTGVSQNPRHKITKRGQNVTFRCDPISEHNRLYWYRQTLGQGPEFLTYFQNEAQLEKSRLLSDRFSAERPKGSFSTLEIQRTEQGDSAMYLCASSLSGGYTFGSGTRLTVV.

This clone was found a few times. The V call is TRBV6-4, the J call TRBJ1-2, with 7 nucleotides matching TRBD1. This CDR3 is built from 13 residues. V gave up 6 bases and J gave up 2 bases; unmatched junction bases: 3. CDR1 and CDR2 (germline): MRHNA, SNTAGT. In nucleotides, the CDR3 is TGTGCCAGCAGCCCACAGGGGAACTATGGCTACACCTTC. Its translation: CASSPQGNYGYTF.

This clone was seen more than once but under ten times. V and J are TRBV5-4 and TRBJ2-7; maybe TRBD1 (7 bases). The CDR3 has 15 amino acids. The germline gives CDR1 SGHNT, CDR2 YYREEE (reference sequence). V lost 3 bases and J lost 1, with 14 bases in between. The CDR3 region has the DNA TGTGCCAGCAGCTCAGGGGGGACTTGGTCCTACGAGCAGTACTTC. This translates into CASSSGGTWSYEQYF.

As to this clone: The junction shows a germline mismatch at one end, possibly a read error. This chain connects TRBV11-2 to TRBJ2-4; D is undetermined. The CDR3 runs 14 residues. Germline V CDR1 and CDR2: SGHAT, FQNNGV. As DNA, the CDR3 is TGTGCCAGCAGCTTAGAGCCGAGTCCCGGGTTAAAGAACTTC. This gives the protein CASSLEPSPGLKNF.

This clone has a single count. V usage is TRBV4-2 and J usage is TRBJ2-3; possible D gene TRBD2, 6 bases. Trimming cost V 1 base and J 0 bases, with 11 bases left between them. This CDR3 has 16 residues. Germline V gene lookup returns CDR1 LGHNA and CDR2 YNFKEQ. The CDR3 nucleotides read TGTGCCAGCAGCCAAGGACTAGTTTCTAGCACAGATACGCAGTATTTT. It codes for CASSQGLVSSTDTQYF.

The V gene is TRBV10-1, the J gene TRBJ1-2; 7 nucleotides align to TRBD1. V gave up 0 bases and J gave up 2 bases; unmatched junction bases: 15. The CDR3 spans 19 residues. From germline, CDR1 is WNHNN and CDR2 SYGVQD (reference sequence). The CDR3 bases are TGCGCCAGCAGTGAGTCACCCGATGCGCGGACAGGAGGAAACTATGGCTACACCTTC. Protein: CASSESPDARTGGNYGYTF.

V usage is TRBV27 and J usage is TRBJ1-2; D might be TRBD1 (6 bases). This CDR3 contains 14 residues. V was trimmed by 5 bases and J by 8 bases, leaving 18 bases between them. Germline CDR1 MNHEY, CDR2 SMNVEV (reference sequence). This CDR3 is CASSMGHKAGGYTF. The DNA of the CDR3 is TGTGCCAGCAGTATGGGACACAAAGCGGGAGGCTACACCTTC.

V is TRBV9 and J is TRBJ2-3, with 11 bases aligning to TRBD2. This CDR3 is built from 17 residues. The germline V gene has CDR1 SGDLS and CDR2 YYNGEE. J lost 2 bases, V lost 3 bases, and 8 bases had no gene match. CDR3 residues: CASSGPGLAVTTDTQYF. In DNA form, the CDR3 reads TGTGCCAGCAGCGGACCGGGACTAGCGGTTACCACAGATACGCAGTATTTT.

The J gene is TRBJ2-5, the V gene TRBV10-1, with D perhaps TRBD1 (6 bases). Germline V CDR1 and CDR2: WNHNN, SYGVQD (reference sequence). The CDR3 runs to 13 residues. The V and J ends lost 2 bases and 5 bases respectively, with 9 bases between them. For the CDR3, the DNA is TGCGCCAGCAGTGAGGGGGGCCCGGAGACCCAGTACTTC. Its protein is CASSEGGPETQYF.

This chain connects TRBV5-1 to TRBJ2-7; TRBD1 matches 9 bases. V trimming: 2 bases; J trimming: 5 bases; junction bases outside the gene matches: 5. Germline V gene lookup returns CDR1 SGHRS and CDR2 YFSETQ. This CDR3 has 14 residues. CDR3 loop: CASSLQGAVDEQYF. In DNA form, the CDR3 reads TGCGCCAGCAGCTTACAGGGGGCGGTGGACGAGCAGTACTTC.

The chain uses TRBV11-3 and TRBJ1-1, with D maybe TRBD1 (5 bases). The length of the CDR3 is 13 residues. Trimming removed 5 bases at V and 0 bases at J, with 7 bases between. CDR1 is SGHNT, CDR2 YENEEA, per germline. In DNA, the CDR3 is TGTGCCAGCAGCCCAGGGTTGAACACTGAAGCTTTCTTT. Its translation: CASSPGLNTEAFF. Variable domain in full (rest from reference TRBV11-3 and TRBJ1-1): EAGVVQSPRYKIIEKKQPVAFWCNPISGHNTLYWYLQNLGQGPELLIRYENEEAVDDSQLPKDRFSAERLKGVDSTLKIQPAELGDSAVYLCASSPGLNTEAFFGQGTRLTVV.

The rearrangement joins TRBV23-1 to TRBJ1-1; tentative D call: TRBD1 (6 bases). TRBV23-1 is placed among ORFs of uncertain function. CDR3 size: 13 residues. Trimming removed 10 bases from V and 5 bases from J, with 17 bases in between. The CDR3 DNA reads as TGCGCCACCCCCGGGGGGCGTTGGACTGAAGCTTTCTTT. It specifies CATPGGRWTEAFF.

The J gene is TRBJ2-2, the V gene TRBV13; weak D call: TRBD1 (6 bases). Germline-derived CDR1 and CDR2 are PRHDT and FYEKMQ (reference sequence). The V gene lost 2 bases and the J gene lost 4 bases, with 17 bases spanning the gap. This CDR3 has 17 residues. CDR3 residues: CASSLTGNEGPTGELFF. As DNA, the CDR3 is TGTGCCAGCAGCTTAACAGGGAATGAGGGGCCCACCGGGGAGCTGTTTTTT.

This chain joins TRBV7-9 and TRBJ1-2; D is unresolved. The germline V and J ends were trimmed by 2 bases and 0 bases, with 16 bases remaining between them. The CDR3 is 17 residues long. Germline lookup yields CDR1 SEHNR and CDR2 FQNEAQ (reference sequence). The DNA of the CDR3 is TGTGCCAGCAGCTTAATTACGGTGTTATACCCTAACTATGGCTACACCTTC. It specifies CASSLITVLYPNYGYTF.